This T cell receptor (beta chain) was documented in a study of blood T cells in healthy people across ages. Then a second PCR, running roughly 7 to 12 cycles, was carried out with a sample-barcoded 5' primer and a J-beta primer mix. TCRdb re-derived calls from the 5' RACE reads in MiXCR, one entry per CDR3 protein. In the table there are approximately 800,000 distinct CDR3 sequences, 25% of which are singletons. The CDR3 is made up of 13 amino acids. The germline V gene encodes CDR1 MNHNY and CDR2 SVGAGI (reference sequence). Trimming shortened V by 0 bases and J by 11 bases, and 13 bases separated the two germline ends. The same sample was also used in a study of T cells of mothers and their children.

This chain links TRBV6-6 with TRBJ2-5, with D unresolved. The clonotype comes from a boy between 10 and 17 years old in good health. The specimen sequenced was blood. This CDR3 is CASSYSKGYEQYF. For the CDR3, the DNA is TGTGCCAGCAGTTACTCAAAGGGCTATGAGCAGTACTTC.